The clone carrying this TCR beta chain has ten or more counts. The data stem from a study of cytomegalovirus exposure and HLA in healthy donors. As for the study in general: There were some 380 genotyped donors. Of these, 81% fell in the genetic ancestry cluster associated with self-reported Caucasian donors.

V shed 5 bases and J 3 bases; nucleotides not matched to a gene: 8. The CDR3 spans 15 residues. CDR1 SGHVS and CDR2 FQNEAQ come from the germline V gene. Participants comprised healthy donors of bone marrow. The PCR contained 60 Vbeta and 13 Jbeta primers. Here immunoSEQ multiplex PCR was the method, and the copy in TCRdb shows in-frame clones only, minus some. The sample holds around 180,000 clones; around 82% are singletons and the top ten take less than 15%. The material sequenced was PBMCs. The TCR sequence derives from a woman in her forties or fifties in good health and CMV-seropositive. The chain employs TRBV7-8 and TRBJ2-7, with TRBD1 identical over 9 bases. The DNA for the CDR3 is TGTGCCAGCAGCAGCCACAGGGGGCGCGGCTACGAGCAGTACTTC. Its protein product is CASSSHRGRGYEQYF.